This is a list of T cell receptor beta chains from one sample in a study of shared clonotypes between healthy human individuals. Only in-frame clones appear in the TCRdb table, and some are missing; sequencing was by immunoSEQ multiplex PCR. The sample contains around 1,000,000 clones, approximately 75% of which appear only once. The sample taken for sequencing was memory CD4+ T cells from PBMCs. The source of these receptors is a man in his late teens or twenties in good health. Some clones in this sample may be carry-over from other donors' samples. Both conserved end residues are part of each CDR3. D genes are given only for firm matches. Some rows mark clone size as missing; the rest say once, few, many or name a class of expanded clone.

d_call: .; cdr3_length: 14; clone_size: .; v_call: TRBV7-9; j_call: TRBJ2-7; cdr3_aa: CASSTRGTTGEQYF; cdr3_nt: TGTGCCAGCAGCACTAGAGGGACGACCGGGGAGCAGTACTTC
d_call: .; cdr3_length: 17; clone_size: once; v_call: TRBV19; j_call: TRBJ2-3; cdr3_aa: CASRMTGLRALPVTQYF; cdr3_nt: TGTGCCAGCCGAATGACAGGCCTGAGAGCGCTACCCGTTACGCAGTATTTT
d_call: .; cdr3_length: 15; clone_size: .; v_call: TRBV7-2; j_call: TRBJ2-7; cdr3_aa: CASSLGVSSLYEQYF; cdr3_nt: TGTGCCAGCAGCTTAGGGGTCAGTAGTCTCTACGAGCAGTACTTC
d_call: TRBD1; cdr3_length: 17; clone_size: once; v_call: TRBV27; j_call: TRBJ1-5; cdr3_aa: CASSAVGTGASNQPQHF; cdr3_nt: TGTGCCAGCAGTGCCGTTGGGACAGGGGCGTCCAATCAGCCCCAGCATTTT
d_call: .; cdr3_length: 14; clone_size: .; v_call: TRBV5-4; j_call: TRBJ2-5; cdr3_aa: CASSSRTGAETQYF; cdr3_nt: TGTGCCAGCAGCTCGCGGACTGGAGCGGAGACCCAGTACTTC
d_call: TRBD1; cdr3_length: 13; clone_size: many; v_call: TRBV25-1; j_call: TRBJ1-1; cdr3_aa: CASRGQGKTEAFF; cdr3_nt: TGTGCCAGCAGAGGACAGGGAAAAACTGAAGCTTTCTTT
d_call: .; cdr3_length: 13; clone_size: .; v_call: TRBV6-5; j_call: TRBJ1-3; cdr3_aa: CASSPPGRNTIYF; cdr3_nt: TGTGCCAGCAGTCCTCCGGGCCGAAACACCATATATTTT
d_call: .; cdr3_length: 15; clone_size: .; v_call: TRBV5-1; j_call: TRBJ2-7; cdr3_aa: CASSLQPGEFREQYF; cdr3_nt: TGCGCCAGCAGCTTGCAGCCGGGCGAATTCAGGGAGCAGTACTTC
d_call: .; cdr3_length: 13; clone_size: .; v_call: TRBV7-2; j_call: TRBJ1-1; cdr3_aa: CASSQVWDTEAFF; cdr3_nt: TGTGCCAGCAGCCAAGTTTGGGACACTGAAGCTTTCTTT
d_call: .; cdr3_length: 14; clone_size: .; v_call: TRBV10-3; j_call: TRBJ1-5; cdr3_aa: CAISSSGLNQPQHF; cdr3_nt: TGTGCCATCAGTAGTTCGGGGCTCAATCAGCCCCAGCATTTT
d_call: TRBD1; cdr3_length: 14; clone_size: .; v_call: TRBV28; j_call: TRBJ2-1; cdr3_aa: CASTRDRPNNEQFF; cdr3_nt: TGTGCCAGCACCCGGGACAGGCCGAACAATGAGCAGTTCTTC
d_call: .; cdr3_length: 15; clone_size: few; v_call: TRBV2; j_call: TRBJ1-5; cdr3_aa: CASSEALRNYQPQHF; cdr3_nt: TGTGCCAGCAGTGAAGCGCTTCGCAATTATCAGCCCCAGCATTTT
d_call: TRBD1; cdr3_length: 14; clone_size: .; v_call: TRBV30; j_call: TRBJ2-7; cdr3_aa: CAWTGTGAYYEQYF; cdr3_nt: TGTGCCTGGACAGGGACAGGGGCGTACTACGAGCAGTACTTC
d_call: .; cdr3_length: 13; clone_size: once; v_call: TRBV2; j_call: TRBJ2-1; cdr3_aa: CASTSDREDEQFF; cdr3_nt: TGTGCCAGCACTAGCGACCGCGAGGATGAGCAGTTCTTC
d_call: .; cdr3_length: 17; clone_size: .; v_call: TRBV28; j_call: TRBJ1-6; cdr3_aa: CASTSGGSGSYNSPLHF; cdr3_nt: TGTGCCAGCACGTCGGGGGGGTCGGGTTCCTATAATTCACCCCTCCACTTT
d_call: TRBD2; cdr3_length: 15; clone_size: .; v_call: TRBV7-3; j_call: TRBJ2-2; cdr3_aa: CASSLAGVGTGELFF; cdr3_nt: TGTGCCAGCAGCTTAGCGGGGGTTGGCACCGGGGAGCTGTTTTTT
d_call: TRBD2; cdr3_length: 15; clone_size: .; v_call: TRBV15; j_call: TRBJ2-7; cdr3_aa: CATSRDPSGRYEQYF; cdr3_nt: TGTGCCACCAGCAGAGACCCTAGCGGGAGATACGAGCAGTACTTC
d_call: .; cdr3_length: 14; clone_size: .; v_call: TRBV5-6; j_call: TRBJ1-4; cdr3_aa: CASSDPLRGEKLFF; cdr3_nt: TGTGCCAGCAGCGACCCCCTCCGCGGAGAAAAACTGTTTTTT
d_call: .; cdr3_length: 13; clone_size: .; v_call: TRBV4-3; j_call: TRBJ1-3; cdr3_aa: CASSQTRGNTIYF; cdr3_nt: TGCGCCAGCAGCCAAACAAGGGGAAACACCATATATTTT
d_call: TRBD1; cdr3_length: 16; clone_size: .; v_call: TRBV4-2; j_call: TRBJ2-1; cdr3_aa: CASSQEPGTAYNEQFF; cdr3_nt: TGTGCCAGCAGCCAAGAGCCTGGGACAGCCTACAATGAGCAGTTCTTC
d_call: .; cdr3_length: 14; clone_size: .; v_call: TRBV11-2; j_call: TRBJ2-2; cdr3_aa: CASSPGFGTGELFF; cdr3_nt: TGTGCCAGCAGCCCGGGGTTCGGCACCGGGGAGCTGTTTTTT
d_call: .; cdr3_length: 15; clone_size: .; v_call: TRBV2; j_call: TRBJ2-2; cdr3_aa: CASRDRRGSTGELFF; cdr3_nt: TGTGCCAGCAGGGACAGGAGGGGATCGACCGGGGAGCTGTTTTTT
d_call: TRBD2; cdr3_length: 14; clone_size: .; v_call: TRBV14; j_call: TRBJ2-7; cdr3_aa: CASSQSTSGTQQYF; cdr3_nt: TGTGCCAGCAGCCAATCGACTAGCGGTACTCAGCAGTACTTC
d_call: .; cdr3_length: 12; clone_size: .; v_call: TRBV28; j_call: TRBJ1-2; cdr3_aa: CASSLFGRGYTF; cdr3_nt: TGTGCCAGCAGCCTTTTCGGAAGGGGCTACACCTTC
d_call: .; cdr3_length: 14; clone_size: .; v_call: TRBV7-9; j_call: TRBJ1-2; cdr3_aa: CASSIRELNYGYTF; cdr3_nt: TGTGCCAGCAGCATTCGTGAGCTTAACTATGGCTACACCTTC
d_call: .; cdr3_length: 13; clone_size: .; v_call: TRBV18; j_call: TRBJ2-2; cdr3_aa: CASSPLRDGELFF; cdr3_nt: TGTGCCAGCTCACCCCTACGGGACGGGGAGCTGTTTTTT
d_call: .; cdr3_length: 15; clone_size: once; v_call: TRBV30; j_call: TRBJ2-2; cdr3_aa: CAWSGGRSNTGELFF; cdr3_nt: TGTGCCTGGAGTGGAGGGAGATCTAACACCGGGGAGCTGTTTTTT
d_call: TRBD2; cdr3_length: 19; clone_size: .; v_call: TRBV27; j_call: TRBJ2-3; cdr3_aa: CASSPGGLAGMFGTDTQYF; cdr3_nt: TGTGCCAGCAGTCCGGGGGGACTAGCGGGAATGTTCGGCACAGATACGCAGTATTTT
d_call: .; cdr3_length: 14; clone_size: .; v_call: TRBV27; j_call: TRBJ2-2; cdr3_aa: CASRGARNTGELFF; cdr3_nt: TGTGCCAGCAGGGGAGCCAGGAACACCGGGGAGCTGTTTTTT
d_call: .; cdr3_length: 12; clone_size: .; v_call: TRBV27; j_call: TRBJ2-7; cdr3_aa: CASSFIGGEQYF; cdr3_nt: TGTGCCAGCAGTTTTATTGGGGGCGAGCAGTACTTC
d_call: TRBD1; cdr3_length: 14; clone_size: .; v_call: TRBV6-5; j_call: TRBJ2-3; cdr3_aa: CASREDRGLDTQYF; cdr3_nt: TGTGCCAGCAGGGAGGACAGGGGGTTGGATACGCAGTATTTT
d_call: TRBD2; cdr3_length: 16; clone_size: .; v_call: TRBV5-1; j_call: TRBJ2-7; cdr3_aa: CASSPGGLAGGDEQYF; cdr3_nt: TGCGCCAGCAGCCCCGGGGGACTAGCGGGAGGCGACGAGCAGTACTTC
d_call: .; cdr3_length: 15; clone_size: .; v_call: TRBV6-1; j_call: TRBJ2-3; cdr3_aa: CASSLAGTAADTQYF; cdr3_nt: TGTGCCAGCAGTCTTGCGGGTACTGCGGCAGATACGCAGTATTTT
d_call: .; cdr3_length: 15; clone_size: .; v_call: TRBV5-4; j_call: TRBJ2-7; cdr3_aa: CASSLASGEGYEQYF; cdr3_nt: TGTGCCAGCAGCTTGGCCAGCGGAGAGGGTTACGAGCAGTACTTC
d_call: TRBD2; cdr3_length: 14; clone_size: .; v_call: TRBV2; j_call: TRBJ2-3; cdr3_aa: CASRLAVTTDTQYF; cdr3_nt: TGTGCCAGCAGGCTAGCGGTAACCACAGATACGCAGTATTTT
d_call: TRBD1; cdr3_length: 13; clone_size: .; v_call: TRBV2; j_call: TRBJ1-2; cdr3_aa: CASSAGTGRGYTF; cdr3_nt: TGTGCCAGCAGCGCCGGGACAGGACGTGGCTACACCTTC
d_call: .; cdr3_length: 16; clone_size: once; v_call: TRBV12-5; j_call: TRBJ2-2; cdr3_aa: CASGPRGAGNTGELFF; cdr3_nt: TGTGCTAGTGGTCCCCGGGGGGCGGGGAACACCGGGGAGCTGTTTTTT
d_call: .; cdr3_length: 13; clone_size: .; v_call: TRBV6-5; j_call: TRBJ2-7; cdr3_aa: CASSQTVSYEQYF; cdr3_nt: TGTGCCAGCAGTCAAACGGTGTCCTACGAGCAGTACTTC
d_call: .; cdr3_length: 13; clone_size: few; v_call: TRBV7-2; j_call: TRBJ1-1; cdr3_aa: CASSFERTTEAFF; cdr3_nt: TGTGCCAGCAGCTTCGAGCGGACCACTGAAGCTTTCTTT
d_call: TRBD1; cdr3_length: 16; clone_size: .; v_call: TRBV19; j_call: TRBJ1-2; cdr3_aa: CASSHFPKTGMYGYTF; cdr3_nt: TGTGCCAGTAGCCACTTCCCCAAGACAGGGATGTATGGCTACACCTTC
d_call: TRBD1; cdr3_length: 15; clone_size: many; v_call: TRBV5-1; j_call: TRBJ2-5; cdr3_aa: CASSLDGTGLETQYF; cdr3_nt: TGCGCCAGCAGCTTGGACGGGACAGGGCTGGAGACCCAGTACTTC
d_call: .; cdr3_length: 14; clone_size: .; v_call: TRBV7-2; j_call: TRBJ2-7; cdr3_aa: CASSLSGGPYEQYF; cdr3_nt: TGTGCCAGCAGCTTAAGCGGAGGGCCCTACGAGCAGTACTTC
d_call: TRBD1; cdr3_length: 16; clone_size: once; v_call: TRBV27; j_call: TRBJ2-7; cdr3_aa: CASSPRQGATFYEQYF; cdr3_nt: TGTGCCAGCAGTCCGCGACAGGGGGCCACCTTCTACGAGCAGTACTTC
d_call: .; cdr3_length: 11; clone_size: .; v_call: TRBV5-4; j_call: TRBJ2-1; cdr3_aa: CASIRGQYQFF; cdr3_nt: TGTGCCAGCATAAGGGGTCAGTACCAGTTCTTC
d_call: .; cdr3_length: 14; clone_size: few; v_call: TRBV29-1; j_call: TRBJ1-1; cdr3_aa: CSVTPLQVNTEAFF; cdr3_nt: TGCAGCGTGACCCCCCTGCAGGTAAACACTGAAGCTTTCTTT
d_call: .; cdr3_length: 14; clone_size: once; v_call: TRBV7-2; j_call: TRBJ2-2; cdr3_aa: CASSFARVPGELFF; cdr3_nt: TGTGCCAGCAGCTTCGCCCGGGTTCCCGGGGAGCTGTTTTTT
d_call: .; cdr3_length: 14; clone_size: .; v_call: TRBV9; j_call: TRBJ2-6; cdr3_aa: CASGQGTGANVLTF; cdr3_nt: TGTGCTTCGGGGCAGGGGACCGGGGCCAACGTCCTGACTTTC
d_call: TRBD1; cdr3_length: 15; clone_size: .; v_call: TRBV6-1; j_call: TRBJ1-4; cdr3_aa: CASRALSGQYEKLFF; cdr3_nt: TGTGCCAGCAGAGCGCTCTCGGGACAGTATGAAAAACTGTTTTTT
d_call: .; cdr3_length: 12; clone_size: .; v_call: TRBV7-2; j_call: TRBJ1-1; cdr3_aa: CASGEEVTEAFF; cdr3_nt: TGTGCCAGTGGGGAGGAGGTGACTGAAGCTTTCTTT
d_call: TRBD2; cdr3_length: 16; clone_size: .; v_call: TRBV28; j_call: TRBJ2-3; cdr3_aa: CASSSSGRASTDTQYF; cdr3_nt: TGTGCCAGCAGTTCTAGCGGGAGGGCCTCTACAGATACGCAGTATTTT
d_call: .; cdr3_length: 12; clone_size: .; v_call: TRBV19; j_call: TRBJ2-5; cdr3_aa: CASSASEETQYF; cdr3_nt: TGTGCCAGTAGTGCCAGTGAAGAGACCCAGTACTTC
d_call: TRBD1; cdr3_length: 18; clone_size: .; v_call: TRBV7-3; j_call: TRBJ1-1; cdr3_aa: CASSSEPVRTGGNTEAFF; cdr3_nt: TGTGCCAGCAGCTCCGAACCCGTCAGGACAGGAGGGAACACTGAAGCTTTCTTT
d_call: TRBD1; cdr3_length: 14; clone_size: .; v_call: TRBV15; j_call: TRBJ1-2; cdr3_aa: CATSRNRGNYGYTF; cdr3_nt: TGTGCCACCAGCAGAAACAGGGGGAACTATGGCTACACCTTC